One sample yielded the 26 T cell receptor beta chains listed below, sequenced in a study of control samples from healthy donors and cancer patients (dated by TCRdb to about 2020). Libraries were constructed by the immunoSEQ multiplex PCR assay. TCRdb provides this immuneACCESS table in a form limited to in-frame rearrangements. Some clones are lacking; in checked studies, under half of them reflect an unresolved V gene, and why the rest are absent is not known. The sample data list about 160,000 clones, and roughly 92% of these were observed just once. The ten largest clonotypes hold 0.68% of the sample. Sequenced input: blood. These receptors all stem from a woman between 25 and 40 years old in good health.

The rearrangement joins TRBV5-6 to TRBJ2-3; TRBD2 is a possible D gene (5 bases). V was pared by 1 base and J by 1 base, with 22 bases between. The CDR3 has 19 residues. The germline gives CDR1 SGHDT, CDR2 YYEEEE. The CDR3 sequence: CASSLWIFAGEEGTDTQYF. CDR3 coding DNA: TGTGCCAGCAGCTTGTGGATATTCGCCGGGGAAGAAGGCACAGATACGCAGTATTTT.

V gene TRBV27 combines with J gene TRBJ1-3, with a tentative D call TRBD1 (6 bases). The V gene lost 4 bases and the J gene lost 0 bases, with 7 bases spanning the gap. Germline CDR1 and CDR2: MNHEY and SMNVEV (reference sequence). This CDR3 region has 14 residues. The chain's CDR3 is CASSSGDSGNTIYF. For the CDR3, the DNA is TGTGCCAGCAGTTCAGGGGACTCTGGAAACACCATATATTTT.

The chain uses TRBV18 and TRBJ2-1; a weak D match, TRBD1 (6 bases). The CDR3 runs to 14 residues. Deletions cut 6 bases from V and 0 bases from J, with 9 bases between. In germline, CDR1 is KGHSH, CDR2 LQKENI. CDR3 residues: CASSGQISYNEQFF. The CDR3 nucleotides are TGTGCCAGCTCCGGACAGATCTCCTACAATGAGCAGTTCTTC.

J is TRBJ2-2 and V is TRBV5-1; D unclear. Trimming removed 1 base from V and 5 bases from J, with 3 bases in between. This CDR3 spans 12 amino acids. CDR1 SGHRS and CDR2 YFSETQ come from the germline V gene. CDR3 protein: CASSLQTGELFF. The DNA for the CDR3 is TGCGCCAGCAGCTTGCAGACCGGGGAGCTGTTTTTT.

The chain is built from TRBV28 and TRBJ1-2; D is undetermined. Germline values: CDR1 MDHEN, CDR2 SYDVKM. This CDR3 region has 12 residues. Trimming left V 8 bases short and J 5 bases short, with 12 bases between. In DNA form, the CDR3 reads TGTGCCAGCGGATTTAGGGAGTATGGCTACACCTTC. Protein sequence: CASGFREYGYTF.

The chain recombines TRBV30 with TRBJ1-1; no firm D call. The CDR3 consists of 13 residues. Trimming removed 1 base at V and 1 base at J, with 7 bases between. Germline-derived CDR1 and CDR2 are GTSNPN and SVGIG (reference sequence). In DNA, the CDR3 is TGTGCCTGGAGTGGAAACAGGAACACTGAAGCTTTCTTT. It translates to CAWSGNRNTEAFF.

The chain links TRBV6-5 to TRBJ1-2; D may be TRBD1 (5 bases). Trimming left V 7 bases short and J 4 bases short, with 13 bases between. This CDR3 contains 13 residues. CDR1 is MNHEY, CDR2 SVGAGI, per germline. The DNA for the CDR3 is TGTGCCAGCACCCCAGGGACTCCCTATGGCTACACCTTC. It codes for CASTPGTPYGYTF.

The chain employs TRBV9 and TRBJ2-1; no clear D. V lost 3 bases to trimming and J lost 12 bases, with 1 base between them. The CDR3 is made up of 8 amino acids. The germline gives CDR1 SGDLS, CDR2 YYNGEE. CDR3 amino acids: CASSGQFF. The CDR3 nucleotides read TGTGCCAGCAGCGGGCAGTTCTTC.

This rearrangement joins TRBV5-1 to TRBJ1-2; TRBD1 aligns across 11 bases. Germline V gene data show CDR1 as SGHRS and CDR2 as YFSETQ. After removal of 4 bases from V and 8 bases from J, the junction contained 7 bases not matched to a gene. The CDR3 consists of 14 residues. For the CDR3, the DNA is TGCGCCAGCAGCCGGGACAGGGGGGCGGGAGGCTACACCTTC. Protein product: CASSRDRGAGGYTF.

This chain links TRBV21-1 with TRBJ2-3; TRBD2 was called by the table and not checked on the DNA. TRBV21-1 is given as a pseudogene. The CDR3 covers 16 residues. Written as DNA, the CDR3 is TGTGCCAGCAGCAAGGGACTAGCGGGAGGTTCGGATACGCAGTATTTT. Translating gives CASSKGLAGGSDTQYF.

The CDR3 coding sequence is TGTGCCAGCACGACCGGGCATTTCGCTAGCACAGATACGCAGTATTTT. It encodes CASTTGHFASTDTQYF. The chain couples TRBV9 to TRBJ2-3; D remains ambiguous. Trimming cost V 6 bases and J 0 bases, with 17 bases left between them. The CDR3 contains 16 residues. Germline V gene lookup returns CDR1 SGDLS and CDR2 YYNGEE.

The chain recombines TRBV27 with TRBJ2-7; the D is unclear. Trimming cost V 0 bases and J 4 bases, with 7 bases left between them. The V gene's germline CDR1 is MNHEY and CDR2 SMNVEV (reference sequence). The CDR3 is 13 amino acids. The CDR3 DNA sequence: TGTGCCAGCAGTTTATCCTACCTGTACGAGCAGTACTTC. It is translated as CASSLSYLYEQYF.

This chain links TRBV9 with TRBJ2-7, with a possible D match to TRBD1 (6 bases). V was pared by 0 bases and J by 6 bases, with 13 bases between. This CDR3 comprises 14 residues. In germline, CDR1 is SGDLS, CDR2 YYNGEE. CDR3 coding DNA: TGTGCCAGCAGCGTAGATCCAGGGGCTTTCGAGCAGTACTTC. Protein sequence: CASSVDPGAFEQYF.

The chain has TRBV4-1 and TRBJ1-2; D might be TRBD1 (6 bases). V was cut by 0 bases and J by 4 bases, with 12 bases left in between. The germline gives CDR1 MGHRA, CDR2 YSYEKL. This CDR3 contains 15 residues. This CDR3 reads CASSQEGGTFYGYTF. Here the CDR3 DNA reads TGCGCCAGCAGCCAAGAAGGGGGTACTTTCTATGGCTACACCTTC.

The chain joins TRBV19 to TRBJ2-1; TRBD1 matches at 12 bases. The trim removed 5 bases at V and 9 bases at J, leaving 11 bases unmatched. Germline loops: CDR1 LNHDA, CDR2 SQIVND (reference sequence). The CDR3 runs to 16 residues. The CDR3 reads CASSPLPGQGAGEQFF. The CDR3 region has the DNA TGTGCCAGTAGTCCTTTACCGGGACAGGGGGCTGGTGAGCAGTTCTTC.

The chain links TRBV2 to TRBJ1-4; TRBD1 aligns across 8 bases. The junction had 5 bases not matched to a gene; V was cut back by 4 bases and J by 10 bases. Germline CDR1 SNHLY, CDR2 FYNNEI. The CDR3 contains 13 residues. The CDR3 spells CASSGRGRGKLFF. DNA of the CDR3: TGTGCCAGCAGTGGCAGGGGGCGCGGAAAACTGTTTTTT.

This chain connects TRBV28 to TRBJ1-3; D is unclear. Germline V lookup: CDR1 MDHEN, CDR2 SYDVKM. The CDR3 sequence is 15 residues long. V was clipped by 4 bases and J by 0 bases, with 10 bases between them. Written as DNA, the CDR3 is TGTGCCAGCAGTTCCGGTGGGGTCTCTGGAAACACCATATATTTT. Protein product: CASSSGGVSGNTIYF.

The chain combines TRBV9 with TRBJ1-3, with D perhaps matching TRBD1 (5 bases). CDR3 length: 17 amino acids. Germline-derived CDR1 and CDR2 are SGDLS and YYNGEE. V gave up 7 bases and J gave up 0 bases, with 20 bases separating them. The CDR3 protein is CASSVNQGQLSGNTIYF. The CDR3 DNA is TGTGCCAGCTCCGTCAATCAGGGTCAACTCTCTGGAAACACCATATATTTT.

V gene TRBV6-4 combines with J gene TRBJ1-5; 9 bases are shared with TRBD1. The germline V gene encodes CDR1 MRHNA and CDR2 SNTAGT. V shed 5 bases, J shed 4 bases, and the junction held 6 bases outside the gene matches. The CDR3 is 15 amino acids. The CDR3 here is CASSPTGGENQPQHF. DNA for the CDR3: TGTGCCAGCAGTCCGACAGGGGGTGAGAATCAGCCCCAGCATTTT.

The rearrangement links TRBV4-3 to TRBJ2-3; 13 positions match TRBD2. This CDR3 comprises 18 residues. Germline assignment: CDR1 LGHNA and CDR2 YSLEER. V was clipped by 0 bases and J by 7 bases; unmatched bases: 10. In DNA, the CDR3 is TGCGCCAGCAGCCAAGAAACAACCGGACTAGCGGGAGTACATACGCAGTATTTT. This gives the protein CASSQETTGLAGVHTQYF.

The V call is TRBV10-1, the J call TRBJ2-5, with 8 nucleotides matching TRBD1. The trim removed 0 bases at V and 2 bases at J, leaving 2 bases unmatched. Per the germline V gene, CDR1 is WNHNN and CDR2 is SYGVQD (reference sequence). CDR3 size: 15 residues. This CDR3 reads CASSESWTGQETQYF. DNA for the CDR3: TGCGCCAGCAGTGAGTCGTGGACAGGGCAAGAGACCCAGTACTTC.

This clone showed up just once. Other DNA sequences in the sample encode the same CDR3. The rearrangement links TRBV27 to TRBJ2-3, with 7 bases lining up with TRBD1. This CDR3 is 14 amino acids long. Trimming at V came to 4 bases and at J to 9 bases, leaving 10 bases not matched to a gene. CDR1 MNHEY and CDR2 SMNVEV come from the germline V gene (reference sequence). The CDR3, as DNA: TGTGCCAGCAGTTGGGACAGAGGGATGGAGACGCAGTATTTT. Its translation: CASSWDRGMETQYF.

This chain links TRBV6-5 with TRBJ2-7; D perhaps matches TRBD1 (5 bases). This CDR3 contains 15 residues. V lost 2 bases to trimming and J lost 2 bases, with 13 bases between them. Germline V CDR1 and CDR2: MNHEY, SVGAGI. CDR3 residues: CASSYDGAGPYEQYF. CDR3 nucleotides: TGTGCCAGCAGTTACGATGGTGCAGGGCCCTACGAGCAGTACTTC.

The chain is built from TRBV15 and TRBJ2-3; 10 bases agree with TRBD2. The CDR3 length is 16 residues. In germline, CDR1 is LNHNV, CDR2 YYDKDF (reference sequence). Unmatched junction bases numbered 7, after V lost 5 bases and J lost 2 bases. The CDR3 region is CATSGWTSGDTDTQYF. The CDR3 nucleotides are TGTGCCACCAGCGGTTGGACTAGCGGAGACACAGATACGCAGTATTTT.

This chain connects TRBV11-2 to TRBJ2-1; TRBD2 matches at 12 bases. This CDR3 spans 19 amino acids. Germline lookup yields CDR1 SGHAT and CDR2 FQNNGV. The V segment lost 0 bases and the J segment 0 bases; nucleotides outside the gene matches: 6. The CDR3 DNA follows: TGTGCCAGCAGCTTAGATCAGGGGACTAGCGGGTTCTCCTACAATGAGCAGTTCTTC. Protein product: CASSLDQGTSGFSYNEQFF.

CDR3 coding DNA: TGTGCCAGCAGCTTGGGAGCACTCTACACAGATACGCAGTATTTT. Translated, it gives CASSLGALYTDTQYF. The V and J genes are TRBV5-6 and TRBJ2-3; D call uncertain. The CDR3 length is 15 residues. The V and J ends lost 0 bases and 2 bases respectively, with 10 bases between them. Germline loops: CDR1 SGHDT, CDR2 YYEEEE. Drawing the rest from reference TRBV5-6 and TRBJ2-3, the complete variable domain is DAGVTQSPTHLIKTRGQQVTLRCSPKSGHDTVSWYQQALGQGPQFIFQYYEEEERQRGNFPDRFSGHQFPNYSSELNVNALLLGDSALYLCASSLGALYTDTQYFGPGTRLTVL.